Presented here are 5 T cell receptor beta chains from one specimen sequenced in a study of cytomegalovirus exposure and HLA in healthy donors (dated by TCRdb to 2017 to 2019). Library preparation employed the immunoSEQ multiplex PCR assay. For the multiplex PCR, a mixture combining 60 forward primers for TCR Vbeta segments and 13 reverse primers for TCR Jbeta segments was used. This immuneACCESS table, as held by TCRdb, lists in-frame sequences with V and J called but not all clones. Of the missing ones, under half trace to an unresolved V gene in checked studies; the others have no known cause. This sample holds under 250,000 clones; over 75% were observed only once. 1% to 1.5% of the sample belongs to the ten largest clones. The sequencing sample was made of PBMCs. The receptors were gathered from a human donor in good health.

The chain recombines TRBV10-3 with TRBJ2-1, with 10 bases that match TRBD1. There are 16 residues in the CDR3. Germline-derived CDR1 and CDR2 are ENHRY and SYGVKD. After removal of 6 bases from V and 6 bases from J, the junction contained 11 bases not matched to a gene. The CDR3 DNA sequence: TGTGCCATCAGGGGACAGGGGACCCGCTTGGGCAATGAGCAGTTCTTC. Translated: CAIRGQGTRLGNEQFF.

The rearrangement joins TRBV28 to TRBJ1-2; unclear D gene. Trimming removed 3 bases at V and 4 bases at J, with 15 bases between. Germline CDR1 and CDR2: MDHEN and SYDVKM. The CDR3 is made up of 15 amino acids. CDR3 DNA: TGTGCCAGCAGTTTTTTGTCGGGAATTCCCTATGGCTACACCTTC. Its protein product is CASSFLSGIPYGYTF.

This clone was seen only once. The chain links TRBV6-5 to TRBJ2-1; D uncertain. Trimming took off 0 bases at V and 3 bases at J, with 9 bases between the two ends. This CDR3 is 15 amino acids long. The germline V gene encodes CDR1 MNHEY and CDR2 SVGAGI. The CDR3 is CASSYSARNYNEQFF. The CDR3 DNA reads TGTGCCAGCAGTTACTCGGCTAGAAACTACAATGAGCAGTTCTTC.

J is TRBJ2-3 and V is TRBV7-8, with a tentative D call TRBD2 (5 bases). CDR3 length: 15 residues. Germline assignment: CDR1 SGHVS and CDR2 FQNEAQ. V was shortened by 5 bases and J by 3 bases, with 15 bases between the two germline ends. CDR3 DNA: TGTGCCAGCAGCCGAGGGCGGGCGGGTACAGATACGCAGTATTTT. This codes for CASSRGRAGTDTQYF.

The chain couples TRBV18 to TRBJ2-1; 8 bases are shared with TRBD2. V lost 1 base to trimming and J lost 1 base; unmatched junction nucleotides: 3. The germline V gene has CDR1 KGHSH and CDR2 LQKENI. The CDR3 is 16 amino acids. The CDR3 region has the DNA TGTGCCAGCTCACCACTGTCGGGAGGGTCCTACAATGAGCAGTTCTTC. Amino acids: CASSPLSGGSYNEQFF.